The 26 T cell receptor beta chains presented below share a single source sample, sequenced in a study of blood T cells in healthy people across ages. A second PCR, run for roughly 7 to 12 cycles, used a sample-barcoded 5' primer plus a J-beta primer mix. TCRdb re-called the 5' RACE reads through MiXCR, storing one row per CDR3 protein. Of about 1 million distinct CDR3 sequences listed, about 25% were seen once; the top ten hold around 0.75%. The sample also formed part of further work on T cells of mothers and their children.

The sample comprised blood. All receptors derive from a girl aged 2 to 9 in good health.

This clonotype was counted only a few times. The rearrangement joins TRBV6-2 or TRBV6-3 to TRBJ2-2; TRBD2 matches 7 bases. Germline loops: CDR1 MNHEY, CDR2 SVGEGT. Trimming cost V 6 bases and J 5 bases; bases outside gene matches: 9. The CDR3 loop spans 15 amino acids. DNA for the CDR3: TGTGCCAGCAGAACCTCGGGGAGGGGAACCGGGGAGCTGTTTTTT. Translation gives CASRTSGRGTGELFF.

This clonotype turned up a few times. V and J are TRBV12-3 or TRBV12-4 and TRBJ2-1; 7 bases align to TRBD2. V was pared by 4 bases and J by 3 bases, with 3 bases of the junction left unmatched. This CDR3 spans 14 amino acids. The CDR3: CASSWEGRYNEQFF. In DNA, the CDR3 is TGTGCCAGCAGTTGGGAGGGACGCTACAATGAGCAGTTCTTC.

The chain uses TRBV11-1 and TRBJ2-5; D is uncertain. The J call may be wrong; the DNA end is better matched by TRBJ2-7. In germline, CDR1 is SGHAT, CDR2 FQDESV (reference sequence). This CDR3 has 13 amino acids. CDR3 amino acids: CASSFLTYTEQYF. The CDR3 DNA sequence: TGTGCCAGCAGCTTCCTGACTTACACCGAGCAGTACTTC.

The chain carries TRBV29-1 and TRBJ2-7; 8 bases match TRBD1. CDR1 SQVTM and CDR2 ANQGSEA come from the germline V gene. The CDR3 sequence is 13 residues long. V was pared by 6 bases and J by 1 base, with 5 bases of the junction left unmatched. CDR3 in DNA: TGCAGCGTGATGACAGGGGTATCCTACGAGCAGTACTTC. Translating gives CSVMTGVSYEQYF.

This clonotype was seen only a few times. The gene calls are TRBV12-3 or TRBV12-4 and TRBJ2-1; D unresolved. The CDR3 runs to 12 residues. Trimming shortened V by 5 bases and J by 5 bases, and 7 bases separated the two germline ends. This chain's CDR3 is CASSPRNNEQFF. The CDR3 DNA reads TGTGCCAGCAGTCCAAGAAACAATGAGCAGTTCTTC.

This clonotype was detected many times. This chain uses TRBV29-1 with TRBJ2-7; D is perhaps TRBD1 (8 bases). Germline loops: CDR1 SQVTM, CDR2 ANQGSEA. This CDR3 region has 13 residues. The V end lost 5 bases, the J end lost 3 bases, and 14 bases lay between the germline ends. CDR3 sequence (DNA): TGCAGCGTTAGGACAGGGAGGGACTACGAGCAGTACTTC. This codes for CSVRTGRDYEQYF.

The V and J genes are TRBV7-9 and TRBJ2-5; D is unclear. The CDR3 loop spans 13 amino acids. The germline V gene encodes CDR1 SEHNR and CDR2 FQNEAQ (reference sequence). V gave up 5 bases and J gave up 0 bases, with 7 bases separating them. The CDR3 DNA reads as TGTGCCAGCAGCAAATCGAACCAAGAGACCCAGTACTTC. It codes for CASSKSNQETQYF. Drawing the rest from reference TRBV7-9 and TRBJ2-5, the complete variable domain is DTGVSQNPRHKITKRGQNVTFRCDPISEHNRLYWYRQTLGQGPEFLTYFQNEAQLEKSRLLSDRFSAERPKGSFSTLEIQRTEQGDSAMYLCASSKSNQETQYFGPGTRLLVL.

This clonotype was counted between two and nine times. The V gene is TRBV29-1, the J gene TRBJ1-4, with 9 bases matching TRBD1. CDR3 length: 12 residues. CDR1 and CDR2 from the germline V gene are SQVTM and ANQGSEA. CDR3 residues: CAGGTGNEKLFF. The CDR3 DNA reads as TGCGCCGGCGGGACAGGGAATGAAAAACTGTTTTTT.

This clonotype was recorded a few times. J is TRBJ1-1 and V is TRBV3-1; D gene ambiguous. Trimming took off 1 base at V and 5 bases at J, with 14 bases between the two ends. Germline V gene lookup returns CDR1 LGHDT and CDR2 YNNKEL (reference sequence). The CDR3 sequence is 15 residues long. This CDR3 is CASSQGVQGLTEAFF. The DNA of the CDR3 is TGTGCCAGCAGCCAAGGGGTCCAAGGACTAACTGAAGCTTTCTTT.

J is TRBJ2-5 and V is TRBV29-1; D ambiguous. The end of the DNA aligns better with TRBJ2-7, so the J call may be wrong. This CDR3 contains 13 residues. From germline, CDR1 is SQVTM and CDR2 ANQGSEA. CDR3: CSVAVQDVYEQYF. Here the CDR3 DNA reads TGCAGCGTTGCTGTCCAGGATGTCTACGAGCAGTACTTC.

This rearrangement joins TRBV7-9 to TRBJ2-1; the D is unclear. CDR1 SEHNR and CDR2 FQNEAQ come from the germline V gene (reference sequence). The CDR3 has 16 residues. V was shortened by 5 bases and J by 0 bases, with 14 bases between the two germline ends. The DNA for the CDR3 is TGTGCCAGCAGCCCCAGGAATTGGGCCTCCTACAATGAGCAGTTCTTC. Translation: CASSPRNWASYNEQFF. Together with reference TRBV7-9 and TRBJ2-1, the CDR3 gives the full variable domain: DTGVSQNPRHKITKRGQNVTFRCDPISEHNRLYWYRQTLGQGPEFLTYFQNEAQLEKSRLLSDRFSAERPKGSFSTLEIQRTEQGDSAMYLCASSPRNWASYNEQFFGPGTRLTVL.

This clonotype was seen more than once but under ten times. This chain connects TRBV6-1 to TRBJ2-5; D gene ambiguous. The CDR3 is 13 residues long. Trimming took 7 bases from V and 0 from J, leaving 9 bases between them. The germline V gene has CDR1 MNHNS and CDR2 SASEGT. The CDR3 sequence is CASTQGYQETQYF. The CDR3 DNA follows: TGTGCCAGCACCCAAGGGTACCAAGAGACCCAGTACTTC.

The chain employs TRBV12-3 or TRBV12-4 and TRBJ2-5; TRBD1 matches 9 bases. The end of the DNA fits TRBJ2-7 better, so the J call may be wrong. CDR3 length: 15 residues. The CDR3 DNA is TGTGCCAGCAGTTTTAGGGGACAGGGTACCTACGAGCAGTACTTC. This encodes CASSFRGQGTYEQYF.

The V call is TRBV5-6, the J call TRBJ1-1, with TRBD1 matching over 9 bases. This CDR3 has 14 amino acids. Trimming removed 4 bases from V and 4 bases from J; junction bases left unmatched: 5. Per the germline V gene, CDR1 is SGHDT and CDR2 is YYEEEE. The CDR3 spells CASSGGQGVTEAFF. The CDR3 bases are TGTGCCAGCAGCGGGGGACAGGGTGTCACTGAAGCTTTCTTT.

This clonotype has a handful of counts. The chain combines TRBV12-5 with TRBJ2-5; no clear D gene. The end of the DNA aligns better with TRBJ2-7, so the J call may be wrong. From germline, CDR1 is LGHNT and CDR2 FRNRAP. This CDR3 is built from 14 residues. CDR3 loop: CASGLEDRPYEQYF. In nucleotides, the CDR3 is TGTGCTAGTGGTTTGGAGGACCGCCCCTACGAGCAGTACTTC.

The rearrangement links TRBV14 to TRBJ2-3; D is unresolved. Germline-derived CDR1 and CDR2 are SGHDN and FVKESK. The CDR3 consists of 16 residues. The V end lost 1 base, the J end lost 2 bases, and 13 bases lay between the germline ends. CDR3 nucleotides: TGTGCCAGCAGCCAAGTCGACACCTACCTCACAGATACGCAGTATTTT. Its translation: CASSQVDTYLTDTQYF.

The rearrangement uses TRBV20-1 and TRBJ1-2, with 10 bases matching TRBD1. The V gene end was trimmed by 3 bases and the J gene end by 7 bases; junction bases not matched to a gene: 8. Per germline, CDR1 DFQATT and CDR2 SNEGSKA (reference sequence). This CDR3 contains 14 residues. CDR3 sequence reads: CSARGQGIPSGYTF. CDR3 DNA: TGCAGTGCTAGGGGACAGGGGATTCCTAGTGGCTACACCTTC.

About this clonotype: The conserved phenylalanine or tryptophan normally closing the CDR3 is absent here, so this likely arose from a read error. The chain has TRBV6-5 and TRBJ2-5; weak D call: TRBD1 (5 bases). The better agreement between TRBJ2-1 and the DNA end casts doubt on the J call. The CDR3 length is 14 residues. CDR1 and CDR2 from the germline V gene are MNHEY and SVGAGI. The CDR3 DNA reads TGTGCCAGCAGTTTCCGGCACGACAGTAATGAGCAGTTCCTC. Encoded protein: CASSFRHDSNEQFL.

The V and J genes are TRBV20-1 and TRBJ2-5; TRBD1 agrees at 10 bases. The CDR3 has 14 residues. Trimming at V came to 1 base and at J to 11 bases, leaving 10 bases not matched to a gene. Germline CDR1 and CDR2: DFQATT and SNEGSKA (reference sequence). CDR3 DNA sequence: TGCAGTGCTAGAGGGACAGGGGGGATTGACGGGCAGTACTTC. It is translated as CSARGTGGIDGQYF.

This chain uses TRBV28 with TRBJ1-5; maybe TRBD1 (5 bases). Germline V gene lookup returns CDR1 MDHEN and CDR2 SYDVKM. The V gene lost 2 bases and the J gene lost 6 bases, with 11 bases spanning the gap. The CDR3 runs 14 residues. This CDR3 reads CASSLSAGTQPQHF. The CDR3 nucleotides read TGTGCCAGCAGTTTAAGTGCGGGGACTCAGCCCCAGCATTTT. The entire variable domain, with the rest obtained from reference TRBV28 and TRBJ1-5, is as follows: DVKVTQSSRYLVKRTGEKVFLECVQDMDHENMFWYRQDPGLGLRLIYFSYDVKMKEKGDIPEGYSVSREKKERFSLILESASTNQTSMYLCASSLSAGTQPQHFGDGTRLSIL.

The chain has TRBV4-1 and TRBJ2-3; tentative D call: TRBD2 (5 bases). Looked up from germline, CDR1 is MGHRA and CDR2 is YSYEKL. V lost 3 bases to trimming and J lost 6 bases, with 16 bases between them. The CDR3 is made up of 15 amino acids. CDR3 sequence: CASSQWSLAADTQYF. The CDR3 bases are TGCGCCAGCAGCCAGTGGAGTCTAGCAGCGGATACGCAGTATTTT.

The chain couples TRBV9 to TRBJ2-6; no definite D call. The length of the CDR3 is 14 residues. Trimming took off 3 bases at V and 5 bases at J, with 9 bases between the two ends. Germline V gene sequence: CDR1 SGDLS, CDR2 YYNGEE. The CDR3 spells CASSAGLWANVLTF. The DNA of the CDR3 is TGTGCCAGCAGCGCTGGTCTCTGGGCCAACGTCCTGACTTTC. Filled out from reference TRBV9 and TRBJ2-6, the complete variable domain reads DSGVTQTPKHLITATGQRVTLRCSPRSGDLSVYWYQQSLDQGLQFLIQYYNGEERAKGNILERFSAQQFPDLHSELNLSSLELGDSALYFCASSAGLWANVLTFGAGSRLTVL.

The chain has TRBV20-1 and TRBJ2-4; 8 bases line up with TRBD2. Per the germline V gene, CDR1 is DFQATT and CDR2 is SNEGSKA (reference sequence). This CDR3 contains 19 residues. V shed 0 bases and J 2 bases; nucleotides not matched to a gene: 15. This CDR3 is CSARDGGASGSYTKNIQYF. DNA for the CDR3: TGCAGTGCTAGAGATGGAGGGGCAAGCGGGAGCTATACCAAAAACATTCAGTACTTC.

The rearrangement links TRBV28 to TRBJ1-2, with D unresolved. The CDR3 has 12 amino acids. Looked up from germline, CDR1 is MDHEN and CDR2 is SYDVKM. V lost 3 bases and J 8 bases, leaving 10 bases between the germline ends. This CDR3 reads CASSFTLGGYTF. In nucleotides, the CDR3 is TGTGCCAGCAGTTTTACCCTGGGAGGCTACACCTTC.

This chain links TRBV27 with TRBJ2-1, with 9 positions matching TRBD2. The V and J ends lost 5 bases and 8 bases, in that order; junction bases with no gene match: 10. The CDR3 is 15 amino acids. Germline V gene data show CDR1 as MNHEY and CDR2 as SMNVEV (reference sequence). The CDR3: CASSRRGGGMDEQFF. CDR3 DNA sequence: TGTGCCAGCAGTCGGCGGGGGGGAGGAATGGATGAGCAGTTCTTC.

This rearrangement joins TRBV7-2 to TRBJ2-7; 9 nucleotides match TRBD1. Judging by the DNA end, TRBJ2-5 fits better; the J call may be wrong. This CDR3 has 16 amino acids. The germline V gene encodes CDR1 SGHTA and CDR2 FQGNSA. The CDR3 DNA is TGTGCCAGCAGCCAAGGGACAGGGATGGGGCAAGAGACCCAGTACTTC. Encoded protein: CASSQGTGMGQETQYF.